A selection of T cell receptor beta chains follows, all from one sample in a study of blood T cells in healthy people across ages. MiXCR, run by TCRdb on the 5' RACE reads, gives a single entry per CDR3 protein. The data contain around 1,000,000 distinct CDR3 sequences, 25% of them singletons. Another study also made use of these data, one on T cells of mothers and their children.

The sequencing sample was made of blood. The receptors derive from a girl aged 2 to 10 in good health. Both conserved end residues are part of each CDR3. The D gene is left open where the match is weak. Clone size, where shown, is once, few, many, or a class for clones that have expanded.

D: TRBD2
J: TRBJ2-1
V: TRBV5-1
size: NA
DNA: TGCGCCAGCAGTTACACGACTAGCGGGAGGGTGAATGAGCAGTTCTTC
CDR3: CASSYTTSGRVNEQFF

D: NA
J: TRBJ2-6
V: TRBV29-1
size: NA
DNA: TGCAGCGTCCCGGGTAGTGGCTCTGGGGCCAACGTCCTGACTTTC
CDR3: CSVPGSGSGANVLTF

D: TRBD2
J: TRBJ2-1
V: TRBV3-1
size: few
DNA: TGTGCCAGCAGCCAAGATCGTGGGAGTAGCGGGAGTGACAATGAGCAGTTCTTC
CDR3: CASSQDRGSSGSDNEQFF

D: NA
J: TRBJ2-5
V: TRBV6-5
size: few
DNA: TGTGCCAGCAGCAAATGGGAGAACGGAGAGACCCAGTACTTC
CDR3: CASSKWENGETQYF

D: NA
J: TRBJ2-7
V: TRBV29-1
size: few
DNA: TGCAGCGCCCAGGGGTATTCCTACGAGCAGTACTTC
CDR3: CSAQGYSYEQYF

D: NA
J: TRBJ2-5
V: TRBV7-2
size: NA
DNA: TGTGCCAGCAGCTCCAATAGGGGACGGAAGTACCAAGAGACCCAGTACTTC
CDR3: CASSSNRGRKYQETQYF

D: NA
J: TRBJ2-3
V: TRBV7-2
size: NA
DNA: TGTGCCAGCAGCTCGGGACCGGGAGATACGCAGTATTTT
CDR3: CASSSGPGDTQYF

D: NA
J: TRBJ2-7
V: TRBV5-1
size: few
DNA: TGCGCCAGCAGCTGTGGCAGATCATGTTCCTACGAGCAGTACTTC
CDR3: CASSCGRSCSYEQYF

D: NA
J: TRBJ1-4
V: TRBV7-6
size: NA
DNA: TGTGCCAGCAAGTTAGGACCGCTGGATGGGAAACTGTTTTTT
CDR3: CASKLGPLDGKLFF

D: TRBD2
J: TRBJ2-5
V: TRBV7-2
size: NA
DNA: TGTGCCAGCAGTCCGGCTAGCGGGGGGGATGAGACCCAGTACTTC
CDR3: CASSPASGGDETQYF

D: TRBD1
J: TRBJ1-1
V: TRBV5-1
size: NA
DNA: TGCGCCAGCAGCTTGGGACAGGGGGCGCGTACTGAAGCTTTCTTT
CDR3: CASSLGQGARTEAFF

D: TRBD1
J: TRBJ1-2
V: TRBV10-3
size: few
DNA: TGTGCCATCACCAGGGGGCAGACATTGGATGGCTACACCTTC
CDR3: CAITRGQTLDGYTF

D: NA
J: TRBJ2-5
V: TRBV3-1
size: few
DNA: TGTGCCAGCAGCCAAGAGGTTGGACATCTGGGGGAGACCCAGTACTTC
CDR3: CASSQEVGHLGETQYF

D: TRBD1
J: TRBJ2-3
V: TRBV5-1
size: NA
DNA: TGCGCCAGCAGCTTCGGCCGAGGGGACAGTTTGACAGATACGCAGTATTTT
CDR3: CASSFGRGDSLTDTQYF

D: NA
J: TRBJ2-2
V: TRBV24-1
size: few
DNA: TGTGCCACCAGTGATTTTTTCGGTACCGGGGAGCTGTTTTTT
CDR3: CATSDFFGTGELFF

D: NA
J: TRBJ2-3
V: TRBV12-3/TRBV12-4
size: few
DNA: TGTGCCAGCAGTGACGTGTTAACGACAGATACGCAGTATTTT
CDR3: CASSDVLTTDTQYF

D: TRBD1
J: TRBJ1-3
V: TRBV20-1
size: few
DNA: TGCAGTGCTAGGGAGGGACAGCTTTCTGGAAACACCATATATTTT
CDR3: CSAREGQLSGNTIYF

D: NA
J: TRBJ2-5
V: TRBV7-2
size: NA
DNA: TGTGCCTCGGGGGATGGCAAGCAGTACTTC
CDR3: CASGDGKQYF

D: NA
J: TRBJ2-7
V: TRBV6-6
size: NA
DNA: TGTGCCAGCAGTTACTCGAGCGAACAGCAGTACTTC
CDR3: CASSYSSEQQYF

D: NA
J: TRBJ2-1
V: TRBV5-5
size: few
DNA: TGTGCCAGCAGCTTGACTCGCCCGGAGGAGCAGTTCTTC
CDR3: CASSLTRPEEQFF

D: NA
J: TRBJ2-7
V: TRBV29-1
size: NA
DNA: TGCAGCGTTGAAGACCAGAACGAGCAGTACTTC
CDR3: CSVEDQNEQYF

D: NA
J: TRBJ2-5
V: TRBV14
size: few
DNA: TGTGCCAGCAGCCGTCAACCCATTCAAGAGACCCAGTACTTC
CDR3: CASSRQPIQETQYF

D: NA
J: TRBJ1-6
V: TRBV7-2
size: NA
DNA: TGTGCCAGCAGTTCAGGCAGGAGAACCTATTCACCCCTCCACTTT
CDR3: CASSSGRRTYSPLHF

D: NA
J: TRBJ2-1
V: TRBV20-1
size: few
DNA: TGCAGTGCGGGCGGGGCGGGAAGTCTTCTGGGTAATGAGCAGTTCTTC
CDR3: CSAGGAGSLLGNEQFF

D: TRBD2
J: TRBJ2-1
V: TRBV10-3
size: few
DNA: TGTGCCATCAGTGACGGACTAGCGGGAGATCAGCAGTTCTTC
CDR3: CAISDGLAGDQQFF

D: TRBD1
J: TRBJ2-1
V: TRBV25-1
size: NA
DNA: TGTGCCAGCAGTGGAGGGGGCAGGGGCTTCTACAATGAGCAGTTCTTC
CDR3: CASSGGGRGFYNEQFF

D: NA
J: TRBJ2-1
V: TRBV29-1
size: NA
DNA: TGCAGCGTGCAGCCCCCGGGGGAACAGTTCTTC
CDR3: CSVQPPGEQFF

D: NA
J: TRBJ2-5
V: TRBV13
size: few
DNA: TGTGCCAGCAGCCCCATCCCAGGTTGGGAGACCCAGTACTTC
CDR3: CASSPIPGWETQYF

D: TRBD2
J: TRBJ2-1
V: TRBV6-1
size: NA
DNA: TGTGCCAGCAGTGGGACTAGCGGGAGGGCTTTGAATGAGCAGTTCTTC
CDR3: CASSGTSGRALNEQFF

D: TRBD2
J: TRBJ2-3
V: TRBV20-1
size: NA
DNA: TGCAGTGCTCAGACTAGCGGGGAGCCAGATACGCAGTATTTT
CDR3: CSAQTSGEPDTQYF

D: NA
J: TRBJ2-7
V: TRBV27
size: few
DNA: TGTGCCAGCAGCGGGGGCTCATGGCTATACGAGCAGTACTTC
CDR3: CASSGGSWLYEQYF

D: NA
J: TRBJ2-7
V: TRBV20-1
size: NA
DNA: TGCAGTGCCCGGAGAAGTCAGGACAGCCAACCGTACGAGCAGTACTTC
CDR3: CSARRSQDSQPYEQYF

D: NA
J: TRBJ2-3
V: TRBV7-8
size: NA
DNA: TGTGCCACCCTATATACAGATACGCAGTATTTT
CDR3: CATLYTDTQYF

D: NA
J: TRBJ2-3
V: TRBV27
size: NA
DNA: TGTGCCAGCAGTTACAGGGTGGCAGATACGCAGTATTTT
CDR3: CASSYRVADTQYF

D: NA
J: TRBJ2-1
V: TRBV29-1
size: NA
DNA: TGCAGCGGCGCCCACGCCGCGGCCTCCTACAATGAGCAGTTCTTC
CDR3: CSGAHAAASYNEQFF

D: TRBD1
J: TRBJ2-4
V: TRBV7-2
size: few
DNA: TGTGCCAGCGCCATAGACCAGGGGGCTTGGATTCAGTACTTC
CDR3: CASAIDQGAWIQYF

D: TRBD1
J: TRBJ2-7
V: TRBV29-1
size: few
DNA: TGCAGCGTTGAAGGCTTTACGACAGGGCCCTCCTACGAGCAGTACTTC
CDR3: CSVEGFTTGPSYEQYF

D: NA
J: TRBJ2-1
V: TRBV27
size: NA
DNA: TGTGCCAGCAGTTTATTCTGGGGGATTGGGACCTACAATGAGCAGTTCTTC
CDR3: CASSLFWGIGTYNEQFF

D: TRBD2
J: TRBJ2-7
V: TRBV20-1
size: NA
DNA: TGCAGTGCTAGTTTTTTTAGGCTAGCGGGGGGTTCCCCCTACGAGCAGTACTTC
CDR3: CSASFFRLAGGSPYEQYF

D: NA
J: TRBJ1-5
V: TRBV2
size: few
DNA: TGTGCCAGCACCCCGTGGTCCGTGGAGCCCCAGCATTTT
CDR3: CASTPWSVEPQHF

D: TRBD2
J: TRBJ2-1
V: TRBV20-1
size: few
DNA: TGCAGTGCTAGAGATCTCGCTAGCGGCCCCAACAATGAGCAGTTCTTC
CDR3: CSARDLASGPNNEQFF

D: NA
J: TRBJ2-5
V: TRBV29-1
size: few
DNA: TGCAGCGCCGGAAACCTCATGGACCATCTAGGGCAAGAGACCCAGTACTTC
CDR3: CSAGNLMDHLGQETQYF

D: TRBD2
J: TRBJ2-5
V: TRBV6-6
size: few
DNA: TGTGCCAGCAGTACCGCGGGACTAGCGGAAGAGACCCAGTACTTC
CDR3: CASSTAGLAEETQYF

D: NA
J: TRBJ2-3
V: TRBV29-1
size: once
DNA: TGCAGCGTTGTGGCAGGGGGGCCAGATACGCAGTATTTT
CDR3: CSVVAGGPDTQYF

D: NA
J: TRBJ1-4
V: TRBV29-1
size: few
DNA: TGCAGCGTTGCCTACGTTGGAATTAAAGGTGAAAAACTGTTTTTT
CDR3: CSVAYVGIKGEKLFF

D: TRBD1
J: TRBJ1-5
V: TRBV29-1
size: few
DNA: TGCAGCGTCGGACAGGGCTACAATCAGCCCCAGCATTTT
CDR3: CSVGQGYNQPQHF

D: NA
J: TRBJ1-5
V: TRBV12-3/TRBV12-4
size: few
DNA: TGTGCCAGCACGAGAGGGAATCAGCCCCAGCATTTT
CDR3: CASTRGNQPQHF

D: NA
J: TRBJ1-2
V: TRBV3-1
size: few
DNA: TGTGCCAGCAGCCAAGAAAAAAGTGGCTACACCTTC
CDR3: CASSQEKSGYTF

D: NA
J: TRBJ2-1
V: TRBV29-1
size: few
DNA: TGCAGCGTTGAAAGCGGTTTATACAATGAGCAGTTCTTC
CDR3: CSVESGLYNEQFF

D: NA
J: TRBJ2-2
V: TRBV7-9
size: few
DNA: TGTGCCAGCAGCCAGCCGGGCACCGGGGAGCTGTTTTTT
CDR3: CASSQPGTGELFF

D: NA
J: TRBJ2-5
V: TRBV6-5
size: NA
DNA: TGTGCCAGCGGGGGAATCGGGACCCAGTACTTC
CDR3: CASGGIGTQYF